This entry lists 30 T cell receptor beta chains sequenced from one sample in a study of shared clonotypes between healthy human individuals. Only in-frame clones appear in the TCRdb table, and some are missing; sequencing was by immunoSEQ multiplex PCR. The sample yields roughly 500,000 clones, around 85% seen once. Sequenced input: PBMCs. The receptor source for this set is a woman aged 40 to 50 in good health. Some clones in this sample may be carry-over from other donors' samples.

The rearrangement uses TRBV7-3 and TRBJ2-6; the match to TRBD1 covers 7 bases. From germline, CDR1 is SGHTA and CDR2 FQGTGA. J was trimmed by 0 bases and V by 4 bases; bases with no gene match: 0. CDR3 size: 15 residues. The CDR3 DNA follows: TGTGCCAGCAGCTCAGGGGGCTCTGGGGCCAACGTCCTGACTTTC. Its protein product is CASSSGGSGANVLTF.

V is TRBV9 and J is TRBJ2-3, with TRBD2 identical over 9 bases. This CDR3 is built from 19 residues. The V segment lost 3 bases and the J segment 1 base; nucleotides outside the gene matches: 15. Per the germline V gene, CDR1 is SGDLS and CDR2 is YYNGEE. This CDR3 is CASSASPAGGPGGTDTQYF. The CDR3 DNA is TGTGCCAGCAGCGCTTCGCCGGCGGGAGGGCCTGGAGGCACAGATACGCAGTATTTT. Supplemented by reference TRBV9 and TRBJ2-3, the full variable domain reads DSGVTQTPKHLITATGQRVTLRCSPRSGDLSVYWYQQSLDQGLQFLIQYYNGEERAKGNILERFSAQQFPDLHSELNLSSLELGDSALYFCASSASPAGGPGGTDTQYFGPGTRLTVL.

V usage is TRBV7-3 and J usage is TRBJ2-7; D ambiguous. V dropped 3 bases and J dropped 0 bases, with 9 bases sitting between them. The V gene's germline CDR1 is SGHTA and CDR2 FQGTGA. This CDR3 comprises 14 residues. The CDR3 region has the DNA TGTGCCAGCAGCTTGTCCTCAGACTCCTACGAGCAGTACTTC. Protein sequence: CASSLSSDSYEQYF. Together with reference TRBV7-3 and TRBJ2-7, the CDR3 gives the full variable domain: GAGVSQTPSNKVTEKGKYVELRCDPISGHTALYWYRQSLGQGPEFLIYFQGTGAADDSGLPNDRFFAVRPEGSVSTLKIQRTERGDSAVYLCASSLSSDSYEQYFGPGTRLTVT.

The J gene is TRBJ1-5, the V gene TRBV18, with TRBD1 identical over 7 bases. The CDR3 has 18 residues. The germline CDR1 and CDR2 sequences are KGHSH and LQKENI. Germline trimming cut 6 bases from V and 2 bases from J; bases unmatched to any gene: 16. The CDR3 bases are TGTGCCAGCTCCGCCTCGACAGGGCTTTTAGGTGGCAATCAGCCCCAGCATTTT. Its protein product is CASSASTGLLGGNQPQHF.

Of note for this clone: A read error likely explains this, since a far larger clone differs by one base. This specimen includes other DNA sequences encoding the same CDR3. The chain has TRBV7-9 and TRBJ1-2, with D hard to call. The CDR3 consists of 12 residues. Looked up from germline, CDR1 is SEHNR and CDR2 is FQNEAQ (reference sequence). For the CDR3, the DNA is TGTGCCAGCAGCTTATTATCCTATGGCTACACCTTT. This codes for CASSLLSYGYTF.

As to this clone: Since a far larger clone is one base different, this is likely a read error. Other nucleotide sequences in the sample specify the same CDR3. The chain joins TRBV6-1 to TRBJ2-6; D might be TRBD1 (5 bases). This CDR3 is 13 amino acids long. Germline V gene lookup returns CDR1 MNHNS and CDR2 SASEGT. CDR3 bases: TGTGCCAGCATAAGATCTGGGGCCAACGTCCTTACTTTC. This sequence encodes CASIRSGANVLTF.

The chain employs TRBV6-5 and TRBJ1-2; TRBD1 matches 8 bases. The CDR3 is made up of 14 amino acids. V gave up 6 bases and J gave up 4 bases; unmatched junction bases: 7. The germline gives CDR1 MNHEY, CDR2 SVGAGI. CDR3 region: CASRYRGISYGYTF. The CDR3 bases are TGTGCCAGCAGATACAGGGGGATCAGCTATGGCTACACCTTC.

Here the CDR3 reads CASSLGGALSNEQFF. The DNA for the CDR3 is TGTGCCAGCAGTTTGGGGGGGGCCCTAAGCAATGAGCAGTTCTTC. This sequence joins TRBV27 and TRBJ2-1; possible D gene TRBD2, 7 bases. Germline CDR1 MNHEY, CDR2 SMNVEV (reference sequence). V was cut by 3 bases and J by 6 bases, with 15 bases left in between. The CDR3 totals 15 residues.

This chain uses TRBV7-2 with TRBJ2-7; 8 bases match TRBD2. The CDR3 covers 15 residues. With 6 bases clipped from V and 2 bases from J, the junction kept 9 bases outside the gene matches. In germline, CDR1 is SGHTA, CDR2 FQGNSA. CDR3 in DNA: TGTGCCAGCAGTCCTCGGGCAGCGGGAGCCTACGAGCAGTACTTC. It yields the protein CASSPRAAGAYEQYF.

This chain uses TRBV5-1 with TRBJ1-5; 8 positions agree with TRBD1. Germline trimming cut 0 bases from V and 6 bases from J; bases unmatched to any gene: 5. The CDR3 has 15 residues. Germline V lookup: CDR1 SGHRS, CDR2 YFSETQ. CDR3: CASSLGAGGGQPQHF. The CDR3 DNA is TGCGCCAGCAGCTTGGGGGCAGGGGGCGGTCAGCCCCAGCATTTT.

The chain carries TRBV5-1 and TRBJ2-7; 7 bases map to TRBD1. This CDR3 is built from 16 residues. The trim removed 0 bases at V and 3 bases at J, leaving 9 bases unmatched. Germline CDR1 is SGHRS and CDR2 is YFSETQ. The CDR3 nucleotides are TGCGCCAGCAGCTTGGCCAGTGGGACAGCTATCTACGAGCAGTACTTC. Protein product: CASSLASGTAIYEQYF.

This clone was counted a single time. The gene calls are TRBV2 and TRBJ2-2; 11 bases match TRBD2. The CDR3 covers 18 residues. CDR1 SNHLY and CDR2 FYNNEI come from the germline V gene. V lost 0 bases to trimming and J lost 1 base; unmatched junction nucleotides: 4. The CDR3 spells CASSEALSGRVNTGELFF. The CDR3, as DNA: TGTGCCAGCAGTGAAGCGCTTAGCGGGAGGGTGAACACCGGGGAGCTGTTTTTT. Drawing the rest from reference TRBV2 and TRBJ2-2, the complete variable domain is EPEVTQTPSHQVTQMGQEVILRCVPISNHLYFYWYRQILGQKVEFLVSFYNNEISEKSEIFDDQFSVERPDGSNFTLKIRSTKLEDSAMYFCASSEALSGRVNTGELFFGEGSRLTVL.

For this clone: A far more abundant clone sits one base away, making this likely a read error. The V call is TRBV10-3, the J call TRBJ2-7; no definite D call. V was trimmed by 3 bases and J by 8 bases, leaving 14 bases between them. The germline V gene encodes CDR1 ENHRY and CDR2 SYGVKD. This CDR3 contains 13 residues. CDR3 coding DNA: TGTGCCATCAGTGATGAGCAGGACGGCAAGCAGTACTTC. Translation: CAISDEQDGKQYF.

This chain connects TRBV11-2 to TRBJ1-5, with D possibly matching TRBD1 (6 bases). The CDR3 loop spans 14 amino acids. The V gene's germline CDR1 is SGHAT and CDR2 FQNNGV. The V end was cut by 1 base, the J end by 6 bases, with 10 bases between. CDR3 residues: CASSLGQGTQPQHF. The CDR3 nucleotides read TGTGCCAGCAGCTTAGGGCAGGGGACTCAGCCCCAGCATTTT.

This clone came up once. The rearrangement uses TRBV30 and TRBJ2-7; no definite D call. The CDR3 is made up of 12 amino acids. The germline V gene has CDR1 GTSNPN and CDR2 SVGIG (reference sequence). V was cut by 8 bases and J by 3 bases, with 14 bases left in between. Here the CDR3 reads CAGLDHGYEQYF. DNA of the CDR3: TGTGCCGGGCTAGACCACGGCTACGAGCAGTACTTC.

The genes are TRBV6-5 and TRBJ1-1; 8 nucleotides align to TRBD1. The CDR3 covers 13 residues. J was trimmed by 4 bases and V by 5 bases; bases with no gene match: 3. Germline V lookup: CDR1 MNHEY, CDR2 SVGAGI. CDR3 sequence reads: CASSRGQGTEAFF. The CDR3 region has the DNA TGTGCCAGCAGTAGAGGACAGGGCACTGAAGCTTTCTTT.

The chain employs TRBV19 and TRBJ2-7, with TRBD1 matching 11 bases. Germline-derived CDR1 and CDR2 are LNHDA and SQIVND (reference sequence). V lost 7 bases to trimming and J lost 5 bases; unmatched junction nucleotides: 7. The CDR3 is 14 residues long. The CDR3 sequence: CASKGQGDLDEQYF. The CDR3 DNA follows: TGTGCCAGTAAGGGACAGGGGGATTTGGACGAGCAGTACTTC. Variable domain in full (rest from reference TRBV19 and TRBJ2-7): DGGITQSPKYLFRKEGQNVTLSCEQNLNHDAMYWYRQDPGQGLRLIYYSQIVNDFQKGDIAEGYSVSREKKESFPLTVTSAQKNPTAFYLCASKGQGDLDEQYFGPGTRLTVT.

The V and J genes are TRBV2 and TRBJ2-1; 8 nucleotides match TRBD1. Germline assignment: CDR1 SNHLY and CDR2 FYNNEI. The V segment lost 7 bases and the J segment 4 bases; nucleotides outside the gene matches: 9. This CDR3 has 15 amino acids. The CDR3 sequence: CASKDGQGYYNEQFF. The CDR3 DNA sequence: TGTGCCAGCAAGGACGGACAGGGATATTACAATGAGCAGTTCTTC.

The rearrangement joins TRBV10-3 to TRBJ1-4; D unclear. With 10 bases removed from V and 8 bases from J, the gap between germline ends came to 26 bases. Per germline, CDR1 ENHRY and CDR2 SYGVKD. CDR3 length equals 16 residues. The CDR3 DNA follows: TGTGCCACCCGGGTAGCCCCTATCGAAACGGACGAAAAACTGTTTTTT. It specifies CATRVAPIETDEKLFF.

This clone showed up just once. The CDR3 coding sequence is TGTGCCAGCAGCCCCCGGAAGGGGCCCACTGAAGCTTTCTTT. Its translation is CASSPRKGPTEAFF. This chain uses TRBV11-2 with TRBJ1-1; D might be TRBD1 (5 bases). The CDR3 totals 14 residues. CDR1 and CDR2 from the germline V gene are SGHAT and FQNNGV. V lost 5 bases, J lost 4 bases, and 14 bases lay in between.

The chain employs TRBV11-2 and TRBJ2-3; D call uncertain. The CDR3 is 16 amino acids. Germline V CDR1 and CDR2: SGHAT, FQNNGV. V lost 4 bases and J lost 0, with 14 bases in between. The CDR3 nucleotides read TGTGCCAGCAGCTCAGACCCCGACCCGAGCACAGATACGCAGTATTTT. Amino acids: CASSSDPDPSTDTQYF.

With respect to this clone: This may be a read error: a much more frequent sequence differs by one nucleotide. The same CDR3 is also encoded by other DNA sequences in this sample. This chain joins TRBV7-3 and TRBJ2-6; D not resolved. The V gene lost 2 bases and the J gene lost 1 base, with 6 bases spanning the gap. The germline CDR1 and CDR2 sequences are SGHTA and FQGTGA. This CDR3 spans 15 amino acids. The CDR3 loop reads CASSLVFSGANVLTF. DNA for the CDR3: TGTGCCAGCAGCTTAGTGTTTTCTGGGGCCAACGTCCTGACTTTC.

The genes are TRBV28 and TRBJ2-1; possibly TRBD1 or TRBD2 for D (5 bases each). The germline V gene has CDR1 MDHEN and CDR2 SYDVKM. The V and J ends lost 5 bases and 8 bases respectively, with 10 bases between them. This CDR3 is 12 amino acids long. CDR3 DNA: TGTGCCAGCAGTCCCTTGGGGGATGAGCAGTTCTTC. It translates to CASSPLGDEQFF.

Concerning this clone itself: A far larger clone lies a single base away; this is likely a read error. The gene calls are TRBV30 and TRBJ2-5, with 12 bases aligning to TRBD1. CDR1 and CDR2 from the germline V gene are GTSNPN and SVGIG (reference sequence). The CDR3 has 19 amino acids. The CDR3 sequence: CAWSVLKKGQGAGQDTQYF. The CDR3 nucleotides are TGTGCCTGGAGTGTACTGAAAAAGGGACAGGGGGCGGGCCAAGATACCCAGTACTTC.

This rearrangement joins TRBV7-2 to TRBJ1-5, with D unresolved. Germline CDR1 and CDR2: SGHTA and FQGNSA. The CDR3 runs 13 residues. V shed 1 base and J shed 2 bases, with 3 bases lying between them. CDR3 in amino acids: CASSLVGNQPQHF. The CDR3 nucleotides read TGTGCCAGCAGCTTAGTCGGCAATCAGCCCCAGCATTTT.

Worth noting for this clone: Possible read error: a much larger clone is one base away. The chain recombines TRBV30 with TRBJ1-2, with unresolved D. With 4 bases removed from V and 3 bases from J, the gap between germline ends came to 9 bases. This CDR3 is built from 12 residues. Germline-derived CDR1 and CDR2 are GTSNPN and SVGIG (reference sequence). This CDR3 reads CAWNPGYYGYTF. In nucleotides, the CDR3 is TGTGCCTGGAACCCGGGCTACTATGGCTACACCTTC.

About this clone itself: One junction end disagrees with the germline gene, perhaps due to a read error. Within the sample, other DNA sequences also encode this same CDR3. V gene TRBV11-2 combines with J gene TRBJ1-5; possible D gene TRBD1, 5 bases. CDR1 is SGHAT and CDR2 is FQNNGV in the germline V gene. The CDR3 consists of 15 residues. Written as DNA, the CDR3 is TGTGCTAGCAGCCCCATAGGGGTACGCAATCAGCCCCAGCATTTT. Its translation: CASSPIGVRNQPQHF. Combining the CDR3 with reference TRBV11-2 and TRBJ1-5 gives the whole variable domain EAGVAQSPRYKIIEKRQSVAFWCNPISGHATLYWYQQILGQGPKLLIQFQNNGVVDDSQLPKDRFSAERLKGVDSTLKIQPAKLEDSAVYLCASSPIGVRNQPQHFGDGTRLSIL.

V usage is TRBV5-1 and J usage is TRBJ2-7, with 12 positions matching TRBD1. The CDR3 extends over 15 amino acids. Germline V gene sequence: CDR1 SGHRS, CDR2 YFSETQ. V was clipped by 0 bases and J by 5 bases; unmatched bases: 3. The CDR3 DNA reads as TGCGCCAGCAGCTTGGGCGGGACAGGGGGCAACGAGCAGTACTTC. Amino acid sequence: CASSLGGTGGNEQYF.

A remark on this clone: One base separates it from a far larger clone, so it is likely a read error. DNA for the CDR3: TGCGCCAGTCGACAGGAGGTTGCCAGCTCCTACAATGAGCAGTTCTTC. It codes for CASRQEVASSYNEQFF. This chain links TRBV5-1 with TRBJ2-1; D possibly corresponds to TRBD1 (6 bases). The CDR3 is 16 residues long. V dropped 8 bases and J dropped 0 bases, with 18 bases sitting between them. Per the germline V gene, CDR1 is SGHRS and CDR2 is YFSETQ.

The V call is TRBV7-3, the J call TRBJ2-7; 10 bases map to TRBD2. CDR1 and CDR2 (germline): SGHTA, FQGTGA. J gave up 3 bases and V 5 bases, and 7 bases lay outside the gene matches. This CDR3 is built from 15 residues. The CDR3 reads CASSPTSGPYYEQYF. The DNA of the CDR3 is TGTGCCAGCAGCCCGACTAGCGGGCCATACTACGAGCAGTACTTC.